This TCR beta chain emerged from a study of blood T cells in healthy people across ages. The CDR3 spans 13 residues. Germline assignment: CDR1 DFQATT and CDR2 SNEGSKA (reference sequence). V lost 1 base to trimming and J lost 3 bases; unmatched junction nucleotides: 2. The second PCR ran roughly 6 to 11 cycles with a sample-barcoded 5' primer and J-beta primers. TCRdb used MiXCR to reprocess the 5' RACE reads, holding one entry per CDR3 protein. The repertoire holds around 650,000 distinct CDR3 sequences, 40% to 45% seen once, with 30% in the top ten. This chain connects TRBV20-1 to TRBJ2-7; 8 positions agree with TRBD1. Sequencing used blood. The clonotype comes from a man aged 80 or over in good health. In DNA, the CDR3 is TGCAGTGCTAGAGCAGGGGGCCTCTACGAGCAGTACTTC. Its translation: CSARAGGLYEQYF.